A single sample gave rise to the 26 T cell receptor beta chains below, sequenced in a study of blood T cell repertoires in COVID-19. TCRdb's table, derived via immunoSEQ multiplex PCR, lists solely in-frame clones and lacks some. This table holds under 500,000 clones, about 89% found once. The sequenced sample consisted of peripheral blood. Source of these receptors: a woman in her thirties with acute or convalescent COVID-19.

On this clone: Other nucleotide sequences in the sample specify the same CDR3. The rearrangement links TRBV9 to TRBJ2-7, with 8 bases that match TRBD2. The CDR3 runs to 14 residues. CDR1 and CDR2 (germline): SGDLS, YYNGEE. J was trimmed by 1 base and V by 2 bases; bases with no gene match: 2. The CDR3: CASSVSGGSYEQYF. The DNA for the CDR3 is TGTGCCAGCAGCGTCTCGGGGGGGTCCTACGAGCAGTACTTC.

Only one count was recorded for this clone. The chain is built from TRBV7-9 and TRBJ1-6; 7 bases fit TRBD1. Trimming removed 5 bases from V and 4 bases from J; junction bases left unmatched: 8. The CDR3 runs 16 residues. The germline CDR1 and CDR2 sequences are SEHNR and FQNEAQ (reference sequence). The CDR3 DNA reads as TGTGCCAGCAGCGTAGAATCAGGGGGTTATAATTCACCCCTCCACTTT. Its protein is CASSVESGGYNSPLHF.

The chain has TRBV5-1 and TRBJ2-7; 7 bases line up with TRBD1. Per the germline V gene, CDR1 is SGHRS and CDR2 is YFSETQ. The length of the CDR3 is 12 residues. The V and J ends lost 2 bases and 7 bases, in that order; junction bases with no gene match: 3. CDR3 protein: CASSLGGPEQYF. CDR3 nucleotides: TGCGCCAGCAGCTTAGGGGGCCCAGAGCAGTACTTC.

The chain joins TRBV7-6 to TRBJ2-7; 7 bases align to TRBD1. Germline trimming cut 1 base from V and 2 bases from J; bases unmatched to any gene: 5. Germline-derived CDR1 and CDR2 are SGHVS and FNYEAQ. This CDR3 contains 15 residues. DNA for the CDR3: TGTGCCAGCAGCTTAGAACCGGGACAGACCTACGAGCAGTACTTC. Residues: CASSLEPGQTYEQYF. The full variable domain, in which reference TRBV7-6 and TRBJ2-7 provide the parts outside the CDR3, is GAGVSQSPRYKVTKRGQDVALRCDPISGHVSLYWYRQALGQGPEFLTYFNYEAQQDKSGLPNDRFSAERPEGSISTLTIQRTEQRDSAMYRCASSLEPGQTYEQYFGPGTRLTVT.

Points on this clone: Sequence at one end of the junction differs from germline and may be a read error. The chain recombines TRBV5-1 with TRBJ2-3; the D gene is possibly TRBD2 (5 bases). The CDR3 loop spans 14 amino acids. Germline V gene sequence: CDR1 SGHRS, CDR2 YFSETQ. CDR3 sequence: CASSSGKSTDMQYF. The DNA of the CDR3 is TGCGCCAGCAGCTCGGGAAAGAGCACAGATATGCAGTATTTT.

J is TRBJ1-5 and V is TRBV2; possible D gene TRBD1, 5 bases. V dropped 3 bases and J dropped 6 bases, with 9 bases sitting between them. This CDR3 comprises 13 residues. Germline V gene sequence: CDR1 SNHLY, CDR2 FYNNEI. The CDR3 protein is CASSDGGSQPQHF. In DNA, the CDR3 is TGTGCCAGCAGTGACGGGGGAAGTCAGCCCCAGCATTTT.

CDR3 residues: CASSEAGAGVAYEQYF. Here the CDR3 DNA reads TGTGCCAGCAGTGAAGCGGGGGCAGGGGTCGCCTACGAGCAGTACTTC. This rearrangement joins TRBV2 to TRBJ2-7, with D perhaps matching TRBD1 (6 bases). Trimming shortened V by 0 bases and J by 2 bases, and 14 bases separated the two germline ends. CDR3 length: 16 amino acids. CDR1 SNHLY and CDR2 FYNNEI come from the germline V gene. Drawing the rest from reference TRBV2 and TRBJ2-7, the complete variable domain is EPEVTQTPSHQVTQMGQEVILRCVPISNHLYFYWYRQILGQKVEFLVSFYNNEISEKSEIFDDQFSVERPDGSNFTLKIRSTKLEDSAMYFCASSEAGAGVAYEQYFGPGTRLTVT.

The V and J genes are TRBV4-1 and TRBJ1-1; D possibly corresponds to TRBD1 (5 bases). V dropped 0 bases and J dropped 2 bases, with 13 bases sitting between them. This CDR3 is built from 16 residues. Germline values: CDR1 MGHRA, CDR2 YSYEKL. The CDR3 region is CASSQDIGRGNTEAFF. The CDR3, as DNA: TGCGCCAGCAGCCAAGATATCGGGAGGGGTAACACTGAAGCTTTCTTT.

The gene calls are TRBV19 and TRBJ2-2, with D uncertain. CDR1 is LNHDA and CDR2 is SQIVND in the germline V gene (reference sequence). The CDR3 totals 12 residues. Trimming shortened V by 5 bases and J by 7 bases, and 8 bases separated the two germline ends. The CDR3 here is CASSEDSGELFF. The DNA for the CDR3 is TGTGCCAGTAGTGAGGATAGCGGGGAGCTGTTTTTT.

This chain connects TRBV19 to TRBJ1-4; 8 bases fit TRBD1. Germline V gene sequence: CDR1 LNHDA, CDR2 SQIVND (reference sequence). The CDR3 extends over 13 amino acids. V lost 11 bases and J lost 6; bases outside the gene matches: 8. The CDR3: CASGGDDYEKLFF. CDR3 nucleotide sequence: TGTGCCTCAGGGGGCGACGACTATGAAAAACTGTTTTTT.

This clone was counted a single time. The rearrangement joins TRBV6-5 to TRBJ2-1; the D is unclear. V was shortened by 6 bases and J by 4 bases, with 16 bases between the two germline ends. Per germline, CDR1 MNHEY and CDR2 SVGAGI. There are 15 residues in the CDR3. CDR3 bases: TGTGCCAGCAGCCGTGGCACAGCAAGGTACAATGAGCAGTTCTTC. Translating gives CASSRGTARYNEQFF.

This clone has a single count. V usage is TRBV7-6 and J usage is TRBJ2-5, with TRBD1 as a possible D gene (6 bases). V lost 5 bases and J 3 bases, leaving 19 bases between the germline ends. The germline V gene has CDR1 SGHVS and CDR2 FNYEAQ. The CDR3 extends over 16 amino acids. The CDR3 DNA reads TGTGCCAGCAGCGCCTCCCCTTTTACAGGGAAAGAGACCCAGTACTTC. Protein: CASSASPFTGKETQYF.

This clone was seen just once. The gene calls are TRBV28 and TRBJ1-2; TRBD1 is a possible D gene (5 bases). The germline V gene has CDR1 MDHEN and CDR2 SYDVKM. The germline V and J ends were trimmed by 3 bases and 7 bases, with 12 bases remaining between them. The CDR3 contains 13 residues. The CDR3 loop is CASSFGGSGGYTF. The CDR3 DNA follows: TGTGCCAGCAGTTTTGGGGGGAGTGGTGGCTACACCTTC.

The chain carries TRBV5-1 and TRBJ2-5; 10 bases agree with TRBD2. This CDR3 is 15 amino acids long. Germline CDR1 is SGHRS and CDR2 is YFSETQ. The junction had 4 bases not matched to a gene; V was cut back by 5 bases and J by 0 bases. Here the CDR3 reads CASRGLAGDQETQYF. DNA of the CDR3: TGCGCCAGCAGAGGGCTAGCGGGGGACCAAGAGACCCAGTACTTC. The full variable domain, in which reference TRBV5-1 and TRBJ2-5 provide the parts outside the CDR3, is KAGVTQTPRYLIKTRGQQVTLSCSPISGHRSVSWYQQTPGQGLQFLFEYFSETQRNKGNFPGRFSGRQFSNSRSEMNVSTLELGDSALYLCASRGLAGDQETQYFGPGTRLLVL.

Here the CDR3 reads CASSLGGAETQYF. DNA of the CDR3: TGTGCCAGCAGTCTTGGGGGCGCGGAGACCCAGTACTTC. The genes are TRBV28 and TRBJ2-5, with a possible D match to TRBD1 (6 bases). This CDR3 spans 13 amino acids. Trimming pared 5 bases from V and 5 bases from J, leaving 12 bases between. In germline, CDR1 is MDHEN, CDR2 SYDVKM.

CDR3 protein: CASSTIRLGQKVGKLGNTIYF. The DNA of the CDR3 is TGTGCCAGCAGCACTATACGCCTAGGACAGAAGGTTGGGAAACTCGGAAACACCATATATTTT. The rearrangement uses TRBV6-6 and TRBJ1-3, with D maybe TRBD1 (6 bases). CDR1 and CDR2 from the germline V gene are MNHNY and SVGAGI (reference sequence). The CDR3 is 21 residues long. V lost 6 bases to trimming and J lost 4 bases, with 34 bases between them.

This chain joins TRBV7-8 and TRBJ2-7, with 7 nucleotides matching TRBD2. The CDR3 totals 13 residues. Germline V gives CDR1 SGHVS, CDR2 FQNEAQ. The ends lost 5 bases at V and 7 bases at J; junction bases unmatched: 8. The DNA of the CDR3 is TGTGCCAGCAGCGCGGGGGTCGCGCGGGAGCAGTACTTC. Translating it yields CASSAGVAREQYF.

CDR3 in DNA: TGTGCCACCAGTGATCCTCCGGGACAGGGGAACACCGGGGAGCTGTTTTTT. Encoded protein: CATSDPPGQGNTGELFF. The genes are TRBV24-1 and TRBJ2-2, with 9 bases matching TRBD1. The germline V gene encodes CDR1 KGHDR and CDR2 SFDVKD. After removal of 3 bases from V and 1 base from J, the junction contained 5 bases not matched to a gene. The CDR3 sequence is 17 residues long.

V usage is TRBV30 and J usage is TRBJ2-3, with 9 bases fitting TRBD2. Germline V gene lookup returns CDR1 GTSNPN and CDR2 SVGIG (reference sequence). J was trimmed by 2 bases and V by 2 bases; bases with no gene match: 11. The CDR3 covers 17 residues. CDR3 nucleotide sequence: TGTGCCTGGAGTCGGCGGGGGGGCCAAAGAGACACAGATACGCAGTATTTT. Its translation is CAWSRRGGQRDTDTQYF.

V and J are TRBV2 and TRBJ2-1; 8 bases are shared with TRBD1. Germline values: CDR1 SNHLY, CDR2 FYNNEI. This CDR3 region has 14 residues. The V and J ends lost 6 bases and 2 bases, in that order; junction bases with no gene match: 3. The CDR3 region is CASRGTGTYNEQFF. As DNA, the CDR3 is TGTGCCAGCAGAGGGACAGGTACCTACAATGAGCAGTTCTTC.

The V call is TRBV3-1 (or the pseudogene TRBV3-2), the J call TRBJ1-2, with TRBD1 matching over 8 bases. CDR3 length equals 13 residues. Trimming removed 3 bases from V and 6 bases from J; junction bases left unmatched: 3. Germline assignment: CDR1 LGHDT and CDR2 YNNKEL (reference sequence). The CDR3 here is CASSHWTGNGYTF. The CDR3 DNA reads TGTGCCAGCAGCCACTGGACAGGGAATGGCTACACCTTC.

The V gene is TRBV5-1, the J gene TRBJ2-1; 10 nucleotides line up with TRBD2. This CDR3 region has 16 residues. Germline-derived CDR1 and CDR2 are SGHRS and YFSETQ. Trimming cost V 3 bases and J 4 bases; bases outside gene matches: 7. The CDR3 spells CASSSGTSGEYNEQFF. DNA of the CDR3: TGCGCCAGCAGCTCCGGAACTAGCGGGGAGTACAATGAGCAGTTCTTC.

The chain links TRBV18 to TRBJ1-6, with TRBD1 identical over 9 bases. CDR1 and CDR2 (germline): KGHSH, LQKENI. V trimming: 4 bases; J trimming: 10 bases; junction bases outside the gene matches: 5. The CDR3 consists of 14 residues. As DNA, the CDR3 is TGTGCCAGCTCACTACGGACAGGGGAATCACCCCTCCACTTT. This encodes CASSLRTGESPLHF.

Note on this clone: A much larger clone is a single base away; this may be a read error. The rearrangement joins TRBV2 to TRBJ1-5; 9 bases are shared with TRBD1. The CDR3 length is 14 residues. Germline-derived CDR1 and CDR2 are SNHLY and FYNNEI. Germline trimming cut 6 bases from V and 3 bases from J; bases unmatched to any gene: 3. CDR3: CASRGTGNNQPQHF. The CDR3 nucleotides read TGTGCCAGCAGGGGGACAGGGAACAATCAGCCCCAGCATTTT. The variable domain in full, with the rest retrieved from reference TRBV2 and TRBJ1-5, is EPEVTQTPSHQVTQMGQEVILRCVPISNHLYFYWYRQILGQKVEFLVSFYNNEISEKSEIFDDQFSVERPDGSNFTLKIRSTKLEDSAMYFCASRGTGNNQPQHFGDGTRLSIL.

The genes are TRBV13 and TRBJ2-1; TRBD2 agrees at 8 bases. The CDR3 loop spans 16 amino acids. Per the germline V gene, CDR1 is PRHDT and CDR2 is FYEKMQ (reference sequence). After removal of 1 base from V and 3 bases from J, the junction contained 5 bases not matched to a gene. This CDR3 is CASSLVGSGDYNEQFF. CDR3 bases: TGTGCCAGCAGCTTAGTCGGTAGCGGGGACTACAATGAGCAGTTCTTC.

The chain couples TRBV5-1 to TRBJ2-5, with 9 bases aligning to TRBD2. Trimming cost V 4 bases and J 2 bases; bases outside gene matches: 6. Germline V gene sequence: CDR1 SGHRS, CDR2 YFSETQ. The CDR3 extends over 15 amino acids. The CDR3 DNA follows: TGCGCCAGCAGCCTGAATCTAGCGGGGCAAGAGACCCAGTACTTC. Its translation is CASSLNLAGQETQYF.